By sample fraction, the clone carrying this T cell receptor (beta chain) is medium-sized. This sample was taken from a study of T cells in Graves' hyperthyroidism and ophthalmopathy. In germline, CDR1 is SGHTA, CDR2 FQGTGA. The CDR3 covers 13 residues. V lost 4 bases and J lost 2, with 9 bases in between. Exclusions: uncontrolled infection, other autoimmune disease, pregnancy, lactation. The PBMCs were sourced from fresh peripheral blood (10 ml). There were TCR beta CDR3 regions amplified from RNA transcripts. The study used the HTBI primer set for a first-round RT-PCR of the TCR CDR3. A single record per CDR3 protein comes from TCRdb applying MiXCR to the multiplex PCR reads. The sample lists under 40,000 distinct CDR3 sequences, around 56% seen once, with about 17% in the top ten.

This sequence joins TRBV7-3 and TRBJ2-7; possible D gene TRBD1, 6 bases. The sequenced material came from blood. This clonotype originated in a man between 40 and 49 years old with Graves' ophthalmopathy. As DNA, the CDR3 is TGTGCCAGCAGCTCGGACAGTACCTACGAGCAGTACTTC. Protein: CASSSDSTYEQYF.